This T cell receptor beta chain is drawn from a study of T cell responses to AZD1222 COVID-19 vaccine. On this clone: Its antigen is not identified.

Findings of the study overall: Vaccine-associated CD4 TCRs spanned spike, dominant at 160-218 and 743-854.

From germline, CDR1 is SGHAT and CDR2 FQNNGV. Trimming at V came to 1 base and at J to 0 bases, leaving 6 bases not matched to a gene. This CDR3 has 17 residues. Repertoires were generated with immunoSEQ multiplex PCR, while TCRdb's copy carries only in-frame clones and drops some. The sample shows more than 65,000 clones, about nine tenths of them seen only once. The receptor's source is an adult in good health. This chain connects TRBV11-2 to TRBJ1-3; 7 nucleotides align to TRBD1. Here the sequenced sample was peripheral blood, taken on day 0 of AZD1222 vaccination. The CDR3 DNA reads TGTGCCAGCAGCTTAGCCAACAGGGGCCGCTCTGGAAACACCATATATTTT. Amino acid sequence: CASSLANRGRSGNTIYF. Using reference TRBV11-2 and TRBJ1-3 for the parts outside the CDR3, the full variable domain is EAGVAQSPRYKIIEKRQSVAFWCNPISGHATLYWYQQILGQGPKLLIQFQNNGVVDDSQLPKDRFSAERLKGVDSTLKIQPAKLEDSAVYLCASSLANRGRSGNTIYFGEGSWLTVV.